This entry lists 17 T cell receptor beta chains sequenced from one sample in a study of T cell responses to AZD1222 COVID-19 vaccine (dated by TCRdb to about 2021). The library was built by means of the immunoSEQ multiplex PCR assay. This immuneACCESS table, as held by TCRdb, lists in-frame sequences with V and J called but not all clones. Of the missing ones, under half trace to an unresolved V gene in checked studies; the others have no known cause. A total of 110,000 or so clones appear in this sample, around nine tenths of them only once. The leading ten clones occupy 3.1% of the sample. Taken with the paper, the label for time point translates to: baseline before first vaccination. What the treatment or condition label conveys for this sample: meningococcal conjugate vaccine given as trial control. The sequencing here drew on peripheral blood, taken on day 0 of MenACWY control vaccination. The receptors were sampled from an adult in good health.

V usage is TRBV19 and J usage is TRBJ1-3; D unresolved. Deletions cut 8 bases from V and 4 bases from J, with 15 bases between. CDR1 LNHDA and CDR2 SQIVND come from the germline V gene (reference sequence). The CDR3 has 14 amino acids. CDR3 in DNA: TGTGCCAGTCGGGTTCTGGGTCCCGGAAACACCATATATTTT. This encodes CASRVLGPGNTIYF. Drawing the rest from reference TRBV19 and TRBJ1-3, the complete variable domain is DGGITQSPKYLFRKEGQNVTLSCEQNLNHDAMYWYRQDPGQGLRLIYYSQIVNDFQKGDIAEGYSVSREKKESFPLTVTSAQKNPTAFYLCASRVLGPGNTIYFGEGSWLTVV.

This clone is a singleton in its sample. CDR3 amino acids: CASSRQGARGANVLTF. CDR3 nucleotide sequence: TGTGCCAGCAGTCGGCAGGGGGCGCGCGGGGCCAACGTCCTGACTTTC. The chain joins TRBV25-1 to TRBJ2-6; 8 bases are shared with TRBD1. Per the germline V gene, CDR1 is MGHDK and CDR2 is SYGVNS. Trimming cost V 5 bases and J 4 bases; bases outside gene matches: 7. This CDR3 has 16 residues.

The CDR3 sequence: CASSYGLEGHYEQYF. The CDR3 region has the DNA TGTGCCAGCAGTTACGGGCTGGAGGGGCACTACGAGCAGTACTTC. The chain couples TRBV6-5 to TRBJ2-7, with D maybe TRBD2 (6 bases). V dropped 2 bases and J dropped 3 bases, with 14 bases sitting between them. The CDR3 is 15 amino acids. Germline V gene sequence: CDR1 MNHEY, CDR2 SVGAGI.

The V call is TRBV6-5, the J call TRBJ2-3; D is ambiguous. Trimming cost V 0 bases and J 4 bases, with 8 bases left between them. This CDR3 is 14 amino acids long. The germline CDR1 and CDR2 sequences are MNHEY and SVGAGI. The CDR3, as DNA: TGTGCCAGCAGTTACTCGGTACCCTCAGATACGCAGTATTTT. As protein: CASSYSVPSDTQYF.

This clone was found once. The gene calls are TRBV4-1 and TRBJ1-1; D gene unclear. V was shortened by 0 bases and J by 0 bases, with 8 bases between the two germline ends. The CDR3 has 15 amino acids. Germline assignment: CDR1 MGHRA and CDR2 YSYEKL. The CDR3 protein is CASSQDKGLNTEAFF. CDR3 in DNA: TGCGCCAGCAGCCAAGATAAGGGATTGAACACTGAAGCTTTCTTT.

The chain carries TRBV7-3 and TRBJ2-2; the D gene is possibly TRBD1 (6 bases). The V end was cut by 3 bases, the J end by 1 base, with 9 bases between. The CDR3 spans 15 residues. CDR1 is SGHTA, CDR2 FQGTGA, per germline. Written as DNA, the CDR3 is TGTGCCAGCAGCTTCGGGACACTGAACACCGGGGAGCTGTTTTTT. It is translated as CASSFGTLNTGELFF.

V and J are TRBV19 and TRBJ1-2, with D possibly TRBD1 on 6 matching bases. This CDR3 has 16 residues. Germline lookup yields CDR1 LNHDA and CDR2 SQIVND (reference sequence). The V and J ends lost 1 base and 6 bases respectively, with 18 bases between them. CDR3 DNA: TGTGCCAGTAGTATAGTGGGGGAACAGGGCGGACATGGCTACACCTTC. Translating gives CASSIVGEQGGHGYTF.

The chain joins TRBV14 to TRBJ1-2; D unresolved. Trimming took off 2 bases at V and 5 bases at J, with 9 bases between the two ends. Per the germline V gene, CDR1 is SGHDN and CDR2 is FVKESK. This CDR3 has 13 amino acids. The CDR3 loop reads CASSQRVSYGYTF. The CDR3 coding sequence is TGTGCCAGCAGCCAAAGGGTTAGTTATGGCTACACCTTC.

CDR3 loop: CSVEGRDGETQYF. In DNA form, the CDR3 reads TGCAGCGTTGAAGGAAGGGACGGGGAGACCCAGTACTTC. V gene TRBV29-1 combines with J gene TRBJ2-5; TRBD1 or TRBD2 may be the D gene (5 bases each). The V end was cut by 1 base, the J end by 5 bases, with 11 bases between. The CDR3 has 13 residues. CDR1 and CDR2 from the germline V gene are SQVTM and ANQGSEA.

The rearrangement links TRBV6-6 to TRBJ1-1; TRBD1 might be the D (6 bases). The CDR3 consists of 14 residues. Germline CDR1 is MNHNY and CDR2 is SVGAGI (reference sequence). V lost 5 bases and J lost 4, with 14 bases in between. Here the CDR3 reads CASSPQGYGTEAFF. The CDR3 DNA reads as TGTGCCAGCAGTCCTCAGGGGTATGGCACTGAAGCTTTCTTT.

V usage is TRBV7-9 and J usage is TRBJ2-3, with 11 bases that match TRBD2. V lost 5 bases, J lost 2 bases, and 3 bases stayed unmatched. The CDR3 contains 15 residues. Germline values: CDR1 SEHNR, CDR2 FQNEAQ (reference sequence). CDR3 coding DNA: TGTGCCAGCAGCGAACTAGCGGGGGCCACAGATACGCAGTATTTT. Its translation is CASSELAGATDTQYF.

The chain carries TRBV27 and TRBJ1-1; no clear D gene. V lost 6 bases and J lost 1, with 12 bases in between. The CDR3 consists of 14 residues. Germline CDR1 reads MNHEY; CDR2 reads SMNVEV (reference sequence). DNA for the CDR3: TGTGCCAGCAGCCCTGGAAACCCGAACACTGAAGCTTTCTTT. It specifies CASSPGNPNTEAFF.

The rearrangement uses TRBV6-1 and TRBJ1-2, with D maybe TRBD1 (5 bases). In germline, CDR1 is MNHNS, CDR2 SASEGT. V lost 3 bases and J lost 4, with 15 bases in between. The CDR3 extends over 15 amino acids. The CDR3 sequence is CASSEGQPIFYGYTF. CDR3 in DNA: TGTGCCAGCAGTGAGGGGCAGCCGATATTCTATGGCTACACCTTC.

This clone was counted only a few times. This chain joins TRBV6-6 and TRBJ2-3, with 8 bases that match TRBD2. The CDR3 length is 11 residues. Losses at the gene ends were 4 bases for V and 9 bases for J; bases not matched to a gene: 0. Germline CDR1 reads MNHNY; CDR2 reads SVGAGI (reference sequence). Written as DNA, the CDR3 is TGTGCCAGCAGTTTAGCGGGGACGCAGTATTTT. This gives the protein CASSLAGTQYF.

This chain joins TRBV10-1 and TRBJ1-1, with D unresolved. Germline V gene data show CDR1 as WNHNN and CDR2 as SYGVQD (reference sequence). Trimming stripped 3 bases from V and 8 bases from J, with 16 bases between. The CDR3 runs 14 residues. CDR3: CASSDHSLGSEAFF. The CDR3 nucleotides are TGCGCCAGCAGTGATCATAGCTTAGGCTCGGAAGCTTTCTTT.

The gene calls are TRBV27 and TRBJ1-6; D might be TRBD1 (6 bases). CDR1 MNHEY and CDR2 SMNVEV come from the germline V gene (reference sequence). The CDR3 is 14 residues long. The V end was cut by 6 bases, the J end by 7 bases, with 13 bases between. CDR3 region: CASRNRVGNSPLHF. CDR3 bases: TGTGCCAGCAGGAACAGGGTCGGGAATTCACCCCTCCACTTT.

J is TRBJ1-2 and V is TRBV29-1; 7 nucleotides agree with TRBD1. Germline values: CDR1 SQVTM, CDR2 ANQGSEA. V shed 2 bases, J shed 4 bases, and the junction held 7 bases outside the gene matches. The CDR3 runs 14 residues. CDR3 nucleotide sequence: TGCAGCGTTGAATATAAGGGGGCCGGCTATGGCTACACCTTC. Translating gives CSVEYKGAGYGYTF.